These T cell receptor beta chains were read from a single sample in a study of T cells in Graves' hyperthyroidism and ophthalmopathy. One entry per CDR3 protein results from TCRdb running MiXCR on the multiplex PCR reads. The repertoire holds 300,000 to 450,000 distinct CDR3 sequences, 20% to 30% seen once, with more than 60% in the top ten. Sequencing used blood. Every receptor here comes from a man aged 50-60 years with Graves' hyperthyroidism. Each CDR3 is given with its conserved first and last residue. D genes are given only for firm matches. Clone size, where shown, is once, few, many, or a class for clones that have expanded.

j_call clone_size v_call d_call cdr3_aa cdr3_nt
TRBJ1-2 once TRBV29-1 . CSVSFNAGNYGYTF TGCAGCGTATCCTTTAACGCAGGGAACTATGGCTACACCTTC
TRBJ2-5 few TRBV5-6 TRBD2 CASSLISSGTETQYF TGTGCCAGCAGCTTGATTTCTAGCGGGACCGAGACCCAGTACTTC
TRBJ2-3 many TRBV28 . CASSFEVRGSDTQYF TGTGCCAGCAGTTTTGAGGTCAGGGGATCAGATACGCAGTATTTT
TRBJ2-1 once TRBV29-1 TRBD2 CSVVAGGPEQFF TGCAGCGTTGTTGCGGGAGGTCCTGAGCAGTTCTTC
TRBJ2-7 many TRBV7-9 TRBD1 CASSTGQGGYEQYF TGTGCCAGCAGCACGGGACAGGGGGGCTACGAGCAGTACTTC
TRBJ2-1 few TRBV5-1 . CASSPAGGRYNEQFF TGCGCCAGCAGCCCAGCTGGGGGCAGATACAATGAGCAGTTCTTC
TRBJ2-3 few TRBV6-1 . CASSEEQDTQYF TGTGCCAGCAGTGAAGAACAAGATACGCAGTATTTT
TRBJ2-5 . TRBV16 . CASSQMTAQETQYF TGTGCCAGCAGTCAAATGACAGCCCAAGAGACCCAGTACTTC
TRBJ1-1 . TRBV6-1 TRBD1 CACLDRQGTEAFF TGTGCCTGCCTAGATAGACAGGGGACTGAAGCTTTCTTT
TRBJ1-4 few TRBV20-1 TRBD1 CSAYRQGNEKLFF TGCAGTGCTTATCGACAGGGGAATGAAAAACTGTTTTTT
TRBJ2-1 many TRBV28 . CASSPSSLLYNEQFF TGTGCCAGCAGTCCATCTAGCCTATTATACAATGAGCAGTTCTTC
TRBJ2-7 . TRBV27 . CASSSGVHYEQYF TGTGCCAGCAGTAGCGGAGTCCATTACGAGCAGTACTTC
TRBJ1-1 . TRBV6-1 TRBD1 CASRLTGENTEAFF TGTGCCAGCAGATTGACAGGGGAGAACACTGAAGCTTTCTTT
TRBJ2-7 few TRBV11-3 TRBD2 CASSSSGGEAPYEQYF TGTGCCAGCAGCTCTTCCGGGGGGGAGGCGCCCTACGAGCAGTACTTC
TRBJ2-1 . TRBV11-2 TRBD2 CASSPGRGRGLLADYNEQFF TGTGCCAGCAGCCCCGGGAGGGGACGTGGGCTACTAGCGGACTACAATGAGCAGTTCTTC
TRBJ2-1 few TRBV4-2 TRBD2 CASRLKTGGGMVEQFF TGTGCCAGCAGATTAAAAACGGGAGGCGGTATGGTTGAGCAGTTCTTC
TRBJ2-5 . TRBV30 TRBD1 CAWSVLPRGPQETQYF TGTGCCTGGAGTGTACTACCTAGGGGGCCCCAAGAGACCCAGTACTTC
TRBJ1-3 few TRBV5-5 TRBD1 CASREGTGPGNTIYF TGTGCCAGCAGGGAGGGGACAGGTCCAGGAAACACCATATATTTT
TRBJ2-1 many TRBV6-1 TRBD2 CASRPLAGGGDEQFF TGTGCCAGCAGACCATTAGCGGGAGGTGGGGATGAGCAGTTCTTC
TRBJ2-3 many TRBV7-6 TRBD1 CASSLATGADTQYF TGTGCCAGCAGCTTAGCTACAGGGGCAGATACGCAGTATTTT
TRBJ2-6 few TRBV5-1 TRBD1 CASSLDDRAGANVLTF TGCGCCAGCAGCTTGGATGACAGGGCTGGGGCCAACGTCCTGACTTTC
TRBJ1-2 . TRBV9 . CASSVDPTAPYGYTF TGTGCCAGCAGCGTAGATCCCACAGCGCCCTATGGCTACACCTTC
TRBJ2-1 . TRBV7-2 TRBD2 CASSLRTSGKYNEQFF TGTGCCAGCAGCCTCCGGACTAGCGGGAAATACAATGAGCAGTTCTTC
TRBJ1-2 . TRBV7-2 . CASSLEPRDGGYTF TGTGCCAGCAGCTTAGAACCCAGGGACGGTGGCTACACCTTC
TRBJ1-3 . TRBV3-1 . CASSRTIGTDSGNTIYF TGTGCCAGCAGCCGAACAATTGGGACCGACTCTGGAAACACCATATATTTT
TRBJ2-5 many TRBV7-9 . CASSASVETQYF TGTGCCAGCAGCGCCTCTGTGGAGACCCAGTACTTC
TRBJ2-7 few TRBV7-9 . CASSSSLLPDEQYF TGTGCCAGCAGCTCGTCCCTACTACCGGACGAGCAGTACTTC
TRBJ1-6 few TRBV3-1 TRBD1 CAGGTGQSPLHF TGTGCCGGCGGGACAGGGCAATCACCCCTCCACTTT
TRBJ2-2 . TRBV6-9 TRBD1 CASSYPGQGSAGELFF TGTGCCAGCAGTTACCCGGGACAGGGTTCGGCCGGGGAGCTGTTTTTT
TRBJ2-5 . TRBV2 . CASRPVGETQYF TGTGCCAGCAGACCAGTGGGGGAGACCCAGTACTTC
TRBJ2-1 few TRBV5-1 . CASRDGAYNEQFF TGCGCCAGCAGGGATGGAGCGTACAATGAGCAGTTCTTC
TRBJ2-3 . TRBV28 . CASSLPHGLGGTDTQYF TGTGCCAGCAGTTTACCCCATGGATTGGGGGGCACAGATACGCAGTATTTT
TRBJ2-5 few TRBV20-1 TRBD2 CSAYSGSQETQYF TGCAGTGCTTATAGCGGGAGCCAAGAGACCCAGTACTTC
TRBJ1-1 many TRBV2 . CASRVRQRNTEAFF TGTGCCAGCAGAGTCCGCCAGAGGAACACTGAAGCTTTCTTT
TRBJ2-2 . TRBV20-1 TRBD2 CSARREGTGELFF TGCAGTGCTAGGCGGGAGGGCACCGGGGAGCTGTTTTTT
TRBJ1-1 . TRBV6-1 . CASIGDVPEAFF TGTGCCAGCATCGGAGACGTACCTGAAGCTTTCTTT
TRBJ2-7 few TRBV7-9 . CASSSVNSYEQYF TGTGCCAGCAGCTCCGTAAACTCCTACGAGCAGTACTTC
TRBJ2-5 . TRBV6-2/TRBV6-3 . CASSSTGLQETQYF TGTGCCAGCAGTTCGACAGGCCTCCAAGAGACCCAGTACTTC
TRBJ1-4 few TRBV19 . CASSPFATNEKLFF TGTGCCAGTAGTCCCTTTGCAACTAATGAAAAACTGTTTTTT
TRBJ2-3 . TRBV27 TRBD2 CASSSRLAGAGTQYF TGTGCCAGCAGTTCCAGACTAGCGGGAGCGGGTACGCAGTATTTT
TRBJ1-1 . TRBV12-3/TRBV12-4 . CASSMLNTEAFF TGTGCCAGCAGTATGCTGAACACTGAAGCTTTCTTT
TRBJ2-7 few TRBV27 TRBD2 CASSLGLAGGPPYEQYF TGTGCCAGCAGTTTGGGATTAGCGGGAGGGCCCCCCTACGAGCAGTACTTC
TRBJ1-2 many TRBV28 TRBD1 CASRPTGPHYGYTF TGTGCCAGCAGACCGACAGGGCCCCACTATGGCTACACCTTC
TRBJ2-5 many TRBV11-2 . CASSLMPWERHQETQYF TGTGCCAGCAGCTTAATGCCTTGGGAGCGGCACCAAGAGACCCAGTACTTC
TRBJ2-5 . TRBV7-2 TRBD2 CASSLKVGGGETQYF TGTGCCAGCAGCTTAAAAGTGGGGGGGGGGGAGACCCAGTACTTC
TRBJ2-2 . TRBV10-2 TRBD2 CASSVSPGLARTGELFF TGCGCCAGCAGTGTAAGTCCTGGACTAGCGAGAACCGGGGAGCTGTTTTTT
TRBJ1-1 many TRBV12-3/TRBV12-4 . CASSSNYRVEAFF TGTGCCAGCAGTTCCAATTACAGGGTTGAAGCTTTCTTT
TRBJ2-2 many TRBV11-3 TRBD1 CASSLVGWRQGNTGELFF TGTGCCAGCAGCCTCGTCGGATGGCGACAGGGGAACACCGGGGAGCTGTTTTTT
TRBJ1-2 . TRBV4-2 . CASSQDRRDTVYGYTF TGTGCCAGCAGCCAAGATCGGCGGGACACAGTTTATGGCTACACCTTC
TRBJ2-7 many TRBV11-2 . CASSLGGLLYEQYF TGTGCCAGCAGCTTGGGTGGGCTACTTTACGAGCAGTACTTC
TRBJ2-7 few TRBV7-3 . CASSPEVSPYEQYF TGTGCCAGCAGCCCAGAGGTGTCCCCCTACGAGCAGTACTTC
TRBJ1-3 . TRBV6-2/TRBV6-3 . CASRTHGQSSGNTIYF TGTGCCAGCAGGACTCACGGACAGAGCTCTGGAAACACCATATATTTT